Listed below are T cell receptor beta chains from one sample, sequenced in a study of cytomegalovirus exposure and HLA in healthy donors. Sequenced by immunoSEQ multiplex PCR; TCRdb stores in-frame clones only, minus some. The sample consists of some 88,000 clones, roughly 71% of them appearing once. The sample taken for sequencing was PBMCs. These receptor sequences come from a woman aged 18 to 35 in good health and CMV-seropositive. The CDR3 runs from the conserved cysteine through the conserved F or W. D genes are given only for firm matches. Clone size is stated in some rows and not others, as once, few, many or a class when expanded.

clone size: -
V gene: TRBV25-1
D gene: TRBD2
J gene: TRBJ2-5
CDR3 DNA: TGTGCCAGCAGCGAGATGGGAGGGTCCCAAGAGACCCAGTACTTC
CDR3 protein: CASSEMGGSQETQYF

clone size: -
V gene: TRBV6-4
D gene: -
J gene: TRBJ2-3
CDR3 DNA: TGTGCCAGCAGTCGGGACTTCACAGATACGCAGTATTTT
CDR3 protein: CASSRDFTDTQYF

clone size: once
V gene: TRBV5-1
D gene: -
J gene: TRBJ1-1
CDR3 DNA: TGCGCCAGCAGCTCCATAGAGGCAGGGGCCACTGAAGCTTTCTTT
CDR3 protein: CASSSIEAGATEAFF

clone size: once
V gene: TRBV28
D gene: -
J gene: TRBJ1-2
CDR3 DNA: TGTGCCAGCAGTTACCAGGGAGGGGGCTACACCTTC
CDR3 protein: CASSYQGGGYTF

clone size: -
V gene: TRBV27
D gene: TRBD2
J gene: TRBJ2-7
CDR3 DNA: TGTGCCAGCAGCCGGGTGGCGGGAGCAAATTCGATCTACGAGCAGTACTTC
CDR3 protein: CASSRVAGANSIYEQYF

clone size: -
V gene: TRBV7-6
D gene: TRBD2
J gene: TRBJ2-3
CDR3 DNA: TGTGCCAGCAGCTTAGTGGGGGGGTCTAGCACAGATACGCAGTATTTT
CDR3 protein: CASSLVGGSSTDTQYF

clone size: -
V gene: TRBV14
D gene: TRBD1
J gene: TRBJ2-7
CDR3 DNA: TGTGCCAGCAGCCAAAGGACAGGCCACGAGCAGTACTTC
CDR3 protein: CASSQRTGHEQYF

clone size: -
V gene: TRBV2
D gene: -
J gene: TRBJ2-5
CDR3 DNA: TGTGCCAGCATCGTTGGCGGGGACCAAGAGACCCAGTACTTC
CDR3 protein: CASIVGGDQETQYF

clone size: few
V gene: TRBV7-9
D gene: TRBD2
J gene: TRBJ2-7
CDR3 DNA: TGTGCCAGCACCTTAGCGGGGGGGCCCTACGAGCAGTACTTC
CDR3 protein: CASTLAGGPYEQYF

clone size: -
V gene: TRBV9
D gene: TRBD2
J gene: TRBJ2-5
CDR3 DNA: TGTGCCAGCAGCCCCAGTTGGCTAGCGGGGGGCGAGACCCAGTACTTC
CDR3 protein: CASSPSWLAGGETQYF

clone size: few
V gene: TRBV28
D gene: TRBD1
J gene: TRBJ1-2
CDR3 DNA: TGTGCCATCAGGGACAGGGCCGGGTCTAACTATGGCTACACCTTC
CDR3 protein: CAIRDRAGSNYGYTF

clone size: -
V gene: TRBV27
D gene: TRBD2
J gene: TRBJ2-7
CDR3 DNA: TGTGCCAGCAGGCCTAGCGGGAGACCTTACGAGCAGTACTTC
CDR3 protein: CASRPSGRPYEQYF

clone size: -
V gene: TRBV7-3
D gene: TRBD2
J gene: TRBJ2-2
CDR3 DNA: TGTGCCAGCAGCTTAGGAGCGGGGGGAGAGGCCGGGGAGCTGTTTTTT
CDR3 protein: CASSLGAGGEAGELFF

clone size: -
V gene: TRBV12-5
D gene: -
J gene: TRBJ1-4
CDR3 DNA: TGTGCTAGCCTCAGGGGCGATGAAAAACTGTTTTTT
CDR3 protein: CASLRGDEKLFF

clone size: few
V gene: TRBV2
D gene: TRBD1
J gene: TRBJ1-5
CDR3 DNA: TGTGCCAGCAGTGGGACAGGGTTTGTAGTAGGCAATCAGCCCCAGCATTTT
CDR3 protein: CASSGTGFVVGNQPQHF

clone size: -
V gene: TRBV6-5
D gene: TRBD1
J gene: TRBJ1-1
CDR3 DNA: TGTGCCAGCAGAACAGACAGGGCCACTGAAGCTTTCTTT
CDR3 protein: CASRTDRATEAFF

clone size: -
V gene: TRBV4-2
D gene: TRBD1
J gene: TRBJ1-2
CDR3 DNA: TGTGCCAGCAGCCAAGATACGGGGGACAGTTACTATGGCTACACCTTC
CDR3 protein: CASSQDTGDSYYGYTF

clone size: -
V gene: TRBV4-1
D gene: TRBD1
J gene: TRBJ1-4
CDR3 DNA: TGCGCCAGCAGCCAAGACGGGACAGGGAATGAAAAACTGTTTTTT
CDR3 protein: CASSQDGTGNEKLFF

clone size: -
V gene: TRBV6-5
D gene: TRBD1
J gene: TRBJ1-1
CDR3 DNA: TGTGCCAGCAGTTACACCACGACAGGGGTGAACACTGAAGCTTTCTTT
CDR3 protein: CASSYTTTGVNTEAFF

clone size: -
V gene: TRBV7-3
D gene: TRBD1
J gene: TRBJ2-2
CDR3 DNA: TGTGCCAGCAGCACTACACAGGGGGCCGGGGAGCTGTTTTTT
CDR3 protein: CASSTTQGAGELFF

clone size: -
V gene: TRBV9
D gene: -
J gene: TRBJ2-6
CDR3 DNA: TGTGCCAGCAGCGGCGCGGGACTCCGGTCGGCGATATCTGGGGCCAACGTCCTGACTTTC
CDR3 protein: CASSGAGLRSAISGANVLTF

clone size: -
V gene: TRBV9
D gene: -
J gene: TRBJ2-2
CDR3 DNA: TGTGCCAGCAGGGGAGGAGTGTCGAACACCGGGGAGCTGTTTTTT
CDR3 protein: CASRGGVSNTGELFF

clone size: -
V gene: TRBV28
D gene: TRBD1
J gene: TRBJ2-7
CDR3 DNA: TGTGCCAGCAGTTTAATCGGACAGGGGGTTAATGAGCAGTACTTC
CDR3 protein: CASSLIGQGVNEQYF

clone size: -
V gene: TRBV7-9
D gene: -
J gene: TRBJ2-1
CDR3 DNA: TGTGCCGGCAGCTTAAGGGGGATCGATGAGCAGTTCTTC
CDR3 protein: CAGSLRGIDEQFF

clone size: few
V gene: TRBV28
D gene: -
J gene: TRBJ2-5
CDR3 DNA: TGTGCCAGCAAGGAGGGTCACCAAGAGACCCAGTACTTC
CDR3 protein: CASKEGHQETQYF

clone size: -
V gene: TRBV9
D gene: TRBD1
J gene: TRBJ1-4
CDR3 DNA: TGTGCCAGCAGCTCTGGGACAGGGCGCCCTAATGAAAAACTGTTTTTT
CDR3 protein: CASSSGTGRPNEKLFF

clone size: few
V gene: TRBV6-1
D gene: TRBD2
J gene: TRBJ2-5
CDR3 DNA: TGTGCCAGCAGTGAAGCGGGGCCGGGGGGGCACGAGACCCAGTACTTC
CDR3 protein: CASSEAGPGGHETQYF

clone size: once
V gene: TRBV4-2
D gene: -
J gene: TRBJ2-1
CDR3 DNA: TGTGCCAGCAGCCAAGTGATACCAGGGAAGGACAATGAGCAGTTCTTC
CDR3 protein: CASSQVIPGKDNEQFF

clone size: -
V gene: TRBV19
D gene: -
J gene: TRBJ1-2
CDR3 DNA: TGTGCCAGTAGTCGACAGCATCTTACCTATGGCTACACCTTC
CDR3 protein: CASSRQHLTYGYTF

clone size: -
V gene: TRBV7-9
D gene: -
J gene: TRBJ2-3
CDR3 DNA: TGTGCCAGCAGCCCCAGTCTTAGCACAGATACGCAGTATTTT
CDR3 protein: CASSPSLSTDTQYF

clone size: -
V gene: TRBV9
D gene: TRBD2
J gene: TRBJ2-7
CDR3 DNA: TGTGCCAGCAGCTTCGGGACTAGCGGGAGTTACGAGCAGTACTTC
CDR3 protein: CASSFGTSGSYEQYF